This record concerns one TCR beta chain sequence. Its antigen is unknown. Via MiXCR, TCRdb re-called the 5' RACE reads, giving one row per CDR3 protein. The sample yields tens of thousands of distinct CDR3 sequences, less than 30% seen once. The sorted Tregs were CD4+CD25+CD127-/low cells. CDR1 is SGDLS and CDR2 is YYNGEE in the germline V gene. V lost 1 base to trimming and J lost 8 bases; unmatched junction nucleotides: 3. This CDR3 is built from 14 residues. Broader study findings: Tumor Treg TCRs overlapped most with tumor naive CD4+ cells.

Sequenced: tumor-infiltrating Tregs sorted from the breast tumor. The clonotype was recovered from a female donor with breast cancer. The chain carries TRBV9 and TRBJ2-1, with 10 bases that match TRBD1. The chain's CDR3 is CASSVFDRGHEQFF. For the CDR3, the DNA is TGTGCCAGCAGCGTATTCGACAGGGGGCATGAGCAGTTCTTC.